Listed here are 11 T cell receptor beta chains from one sample, sequenced in a study of tumor-infiltrating lymphocytes in glioblastoma multiforme. Multiple V-beta primers and a C-beta primer amplified TCRB from RNA. Using its own MiXCR run on the multiplex PCR reads, TCRdb lists one record per CDR3 protein. The data show 15,000 or so distinct CDR3 sequences, with 60% to 75% seen just once and roughly 37% held by the top ten. The sequenced sample consisted of brain tumor tissue. These receptors were collected from a male donor with glioblastoma.

Points on this clonotype: Germline and junction disagree at one end, which may indicate a read error. CDR3 sequence (DNA): TGCAATGCTAGTCACCCCGGACTAGCGGGAGGGCCTAGTAGCACAGATACGCAGTATTTT. Protein sequence: CNASHPGLAGGPSSTDTQYF. This rearrangement joins TRBV20-1 to TRBJ2-3, with 15 positions matching TRBD2. The CDR3 consists of 20 residues. Germline V gene sequence: CDR1 DFQATT, CDR2 SNEGSKA (reference sequence).

The sample holds a few counts of this clonotype. CDR3 in amino acids: CSVGRRQGDNEQFF. The CDR3, as DNA: TGCAGCGTTGGGAGGCGGCAGGGGGACAATGAGCAGTTCTTC. V is TRBV29-1 and J is TRBJ2-1; 7 bases match TRBD1. Germline CDR1 SQVTM, CDR2 ANQGSEA. The CDR3 runs to 14 residues. J was trimmed by 5 bases and V by 4 bases; bases with no gene match: 8.

Notes on this clonotype: The CDR3 does not close with the conserved phenylalanine or tryptophan, likely indicating a read error. The limits of the CDR3 on the DNA are not certain, so only TCRdb's listed CDR3 is given. CDR3 sequence reads: CASSLPGLTSYNGHFL. The chain combines TRBV14 with TRBJ2-1; TRBD2 reflects the table's D call only, with no check against the DNA. The CDR3 is 16 residues long, ends included. Germline loops: CDR1 SGHDN, CDR2 FVKESK.

Comments on this clonotype: A much more abundant neighbour one base away suggests this may be a read error. This chain joins TRBV5-6 and TRBJ1-1, with a tentative D call TRBD1 (5 bases). This CDR3 spans 14 amino acids. Germline CDR1 is SGHDT and CDR2 is YYEEEE. The DNA for the CDR3 is TGTGGCAGCAGCTCGGGACCGACGAACACTGAAGCTTTCTTT. Translation gives CGSSSGPTNTEAFF.

This clonotype was counted once. The junction does not match germline at one end; this may be a read error. The chain couples TRBV11-2 to TRBJ2-7, with D perhaps matching TRBD2 (5 bases). CDR1 and CDR2 from the germline V gene are SGHAT and FQNNGV. This CDR3 spans 15 amino acids. Written as DNA, the CDR3 is TGTGCCAACAGCTTCTCCAGCCTAGCAATATACGAGCAGTACTTC. This encodes CANSFSSLAIYEQYF.

On this clonotype: Germline is not matched at one junction end, which may reflect a read error. The chain recombines TRBV20-1 with TRBJ2-5, with TRBD1 as a possible D gene (5 bases). Germline V gene lookup returns CDR1 DFQATT and CDR2 SNEGSKA (reference sequence). The CDR3 covers 15 residues. CDR3 in amino acids: CSARDLGLTEEAQYF. The CDR3 DNA reads TGCAGTGCTAGAGATTTGGGGCTAACGGAAGAGGCCCAGTACTTC.

The chain has TRBV20-1 and TRBJ2-1; 7 bases are shared with TRBD2. Germline V CDR1 and CDR2: DFQATT, SNEGSKA (reference sequence). V shed 1 base and J 8 bases; nucleotides not matched to a gene: 8. The CDR3 contains 14 residues. The chain's CDR3 is CSARGEGDADEQFF. The CDR3 region has the DNA TGCAGTGCTAGAGGGGAGGGCGATGCCGATGAGCAGTTCTTC.

CDR3 loop: CASGRAYRETQYF. DNA for the CDR3: TGTGCCAGCGGCAGGGCGTACCGAGAGACCCAGTACTTC. The rearrangement links TRBV6-2 or TRBV6-3 to TRBJ2-5; D might be TRBD1 (5 bases). This CDR3 spans 13 amino acids. From germline, CDR1 is MNHEY and CDR2 SVGEGT. Trimming removed 8 bases from V and 4 bases from J, with 14 bases in between.

In the case of this clonotype: A read error is likely, as this CDR3 ends without the conserved phenylalanine or tryptophan. This chain joins TRBV20-1 and TRBJ2-7; no clear D gene. This CDR3 comprises 14 residues. Germline V gene sequence: CDR1 DFQATT, CDR2 SNEGSKA (reference sequence). CDR3 loop: CNAIQLTGSYEQYS. CDR3 DNA sequence: TGCAATGCTATTCAGCTAACGGGCTCCTACGAGCAGTACTCC.

V gene TRBV12-3 or TRBV12-4 combines with J gene TRBJ2-5, with D perhaps TRBD1 (5 bases). This CDR3 is 12 amino acids long. Deletions cut 6 bases from V and 4 bases from J, with 9 bases between. CDR3 protein: CASSLRVETQYF. The DNA for the CDR3 is TGTGCCAGCAGCCTCAGGGTAGAGACCCAGTACTTC.

This clonotype was found a few times. V and J are TRBV11-3 and TRBJ2-1; 7 positions agree with TRBD2. Losses at the gene ends were 4 bases for V and 9 bases for J; bases not matched to a gene: 6. This CDR3 contains 13 residues. CDR1 SGHNT and CDR2 YENEEA come from the germline V gene. The CDR3 coding sequence is TGTGCCAGCAGCTCGGGTGGGGGGGGTGAGCAGTTCTTC. It encodes CASSSGGGGEQFF. Full variable domain (rest looked up from reference TRBV11-3 and TRBJ2-1): EAGVVQSPRYKIIEKKQPVAFWCNPISGHNTLYWYLQNLGQGPELLIRYENEEAVDDSQLPKDRFSAERLKGVDSTLKIQPAELGDSAVYLCASSSGGGGEQFFGPGTRLTVL.